This TCR beta chain was observed in a study of cytomegalovirus exposure and HLA in healthy donors. The table came from immunoSEQ multiplex PCR; TCRdb's copy has only in-frame clones and leaves some out. The table lists 150,000 to 200,000 clones, approximately 84% of them singletons. CDR3 length: 16 residues. Germline-derived CDR1 and CDR2 are SEHNR and FQNEAQ (reference sequence). Trimming removed 1 base at V and 2 bases at J, with 14 bases between. This clonotype was sampled from a young man in good health and CMV-seropositive. The sample consisted of PBMCs. The J gene is TRBJ2-5, the V gene TRBV7-9, with D possibly TRBD1 on 5 matching bases. The CDR3 sequence is CASSLGGHPAQETQYF. DNA of the CDR3: TGTGCCAGCAGCTTAGGCGGACACCCCGCTCAAGAGACCCAGTACTTC.